This T cell receptor beta chain was retrieved from a study of T cell responses to AZD1222 COVID-19 vaccine. The study, taken as a whole, reports: The donors showed a predominance of white British ancestry and of females, with possible underestimation of clonal diversity. At baseline, just 6 or 7 AZD1222 recipients tested seropositive. Two AZD1222 administrations were followed by greater Spike-specific TCR breadth and depth.

The repertoire was sequenced with immunoSEQ multiplex PCR; TCRdb's copy has only in-frame clones and lacks some. The table includes around 130,000 clones, around 91% detected once. CDR3 length: 14 residues. The germline CDR1 and CDR2 sequences are SGHDN and FVKESK. Trimming removed 3 bases from V and 4 bases from J, with 13 bases in between. With respect to this clone: Its cognate antigen is unknown.

The sequences come from peripheral blood, collected on day 0 of AZD1222 vaccination. The sequence derives from an adult in good health. This chain connects TRBV14 to TRBJ2-7; a weak D match, TRBD2 (5 bases). CDR3 protein: CASSHGPGSYEQYF. CDR3 in DNA: TGTGCCAGCAGCCACGGACCGGGATCGTACGAGCAGTACTTC. Complete variable domain (other parts from reference TRBV14 and TRBJ2-7): EAGVTQFPSHSVIEKGQTVTLRCDPISGHDNLYWYRRVMGKEIKFLLHFVKESKQDESGMPNNRFLAERTGGTYSTLKVQPAELEDSGVYFCASSHGPGSYEQYFGPGTRLTVT.